What follows are 20 T cell receptor beta chains derived from one specimen sequenced in a study of blood T cell repertoires in COVID-19. Method: immunoSEQ multiplex PCR; TCRdb's copy keeps in-frame clones and lacks some. The sample holds 120,000 to 150,000 clones; 84% are singletons and the top ten take approximately 9%. The sequenced sample was peripheral blood. These receptors originate from a woman aged 80 or over in a cohort sampled during active or convalescent COVID-19.

The rearrangement links TRBV7-3 to TRBJ1-1; 8 nucleotides agree with TRBD1. CDR3 size: 13 residues. CDR1 is SGHTA, CDR2 FQGTGA, per germline. The ends lost 5 bases at V and 5 bases at J; junction bases unmatched: 4. CDR3 sequence reads: CASSHGQGTEAFF. The CDR3 DNA follows: TGTGCCAGCAGCCATGGACAGGGTACTGAAGCTTTCTTT.

V and J are TRBV30 and TRBJ2-5; 7 nucleotides line up with TRBD2. The CDR3 runs 16 residues. The trim removed 3 bases at V and 2 bases at J, leaving 12 bases unmatched. Germline CDR1 is GTSNPN and CDR2 is SVGIG (reference sequence). The CDR3 DNA sequence: TGTGCCTGGAGCGGGGGGAGGACAACGCTTCAAGAGACCCAGTACTTC. Translated: CAWSGGRTTLQETQYF.

This chain's CDR3 is CASSPRLGDRGYGYTF. The DNA for the CDR3 is TGCGCCAGCAGCCCACGATTGGGGGACAGGGGGTATGGCTACACCTTC. The chain combines TRBV4-3 with TRBJ1-2; 11 nucleotides agree with TRBD1. This CDR3 region has 16 residues. V lost 4 bases and J lost 5; bases outside the gene matches: 9. Germline V gene sequence: CDR1 LGHNA, CDR2 YSLEER.

The gene calls are TRBV6-6 and TRBJ2-5; 7 bases are shared with TRBD2. Trimming at V came to 6 bases and at J to 5 bases, leaving 6 bases not matched to a gene. The CDR3 consists of 13 residues. CDR1 MNHNY and CDR2 SVGAGI come from the germline V gene (reference sequence). CDR3 nucleotide sequence: TGTGCCAGCAGGGACGGGGGGAGGGAGACCCAGTACTTC. Translating it yields CASRDGGRETQYF.

To note about this clone: At one of its ends the junction is not consistent with the germline gene, which may arise from a read error. V gene TRBV28 combines with J gene TRBJ1-1; 7 positions match TRBD1. Germline V lookup: CDR1 MDHEN, CDR2 SYDVKM. The CDR3 sequence is 14 residues long. The CDR3 coding sequence is TGTGCCAGCAGTTTCGCAGGGGGGAACTCTGAAGCTTTCTTT. Protein sequence: CASSFAGGNSEAFF.

This clone was observed many times. The chain recombines TRBV7-2 with TRBJ1-6; 9 positions agree with TRBD1. Germline V CDR1 and CDR2: SGHTA, FQGNSA. The CDR3 length is 14 residues. Trimming cost V 5 bases and J 14 bases; bases outside gene matches: 10. The CDR3 DNA sequence: TGTGCCAGCAGCAGACGACAGGGGGAAGGGGCCCTCCACTTT. Translation gives CASSRRQGEGALHF.

The J gene is TRBJ2-2, the V gene TRBV28; 8 bases map to TRBD1. This CDR3 spans 15 amino acids. Germline CDR1 MDHEN, CDR2 SYDVKM. Trimming removed 6 bases from V and 4 bases from J; junction bases left unmatched: 7. In DNA, the CDR3 is TGTGCCAGCAGACCAGGGGGCTTAGGCACCGGGGAGCTGTTTTTT. It codes for CASRPGGLGTGELFF.

On this clone: Because it lacks the conserved phenylalanine or tryptophan at the end, this CDR3 is likely a read error. It is unclear where the CDR3 begins or ends on the DNA, so no DNA is shown, and the CDR3 is as TCRdb lists it. The V gene is TRBV27, the J gene TRBJ1-2; TRBD1 is taken as the D call from the table, unchecked against the DNA. Ends included, the CDR3 has 12 residues. CDR1 is MNHEY and CDR2 is SMNVEV in the germline V gene (reference sequence). CDR3 in amino acids: CASSSLTGVFHL.

The chain employs TRBV5-5 and TRBJ1-3; D is uncertain. The CDR3 is 13 amino acids. CDR1 and CDR2 (germline): SGHKS, YYEKEE (reference sequence). V lost 0 bases, J lost 4 bases, and 5 bases lay in between. The CDR3 region is CASSLGGGNTIYF. DNA for the CDR3: TGTGCCAGCAGCTTGGGAGGGGGAAACACCATATATTTT.

This sequence joins TRBV14 and TRBJ2-4; D gene uncertain. The CDR3 has 15 amino acids. CDR1 is SGHDN and CDR2 is FVKESK in the germline V gene. Trimming pared 1 base from V and 1 base from J, leaving 8 bases between. The CDR3 region is CASSQGLFAKNIQYF. The DNA of the CDR3 is TGTGCCAGCAGCCAAGGACTCTTTGCCAAAAACATTCAGTACTTC.

V usage is TRBV6-5 and J usage is TRBJ2-7, with D perhaps TRBD1 (5 bases). Trimming removed 5 bases from V and 1 base from J, with 9 bases in between. Germline loops: CDR1 MNHEY, CDR2 SVGAGI. This CDR3 is built from 13 residues. CDR3 DNA sequence: TGTGCCAGCAGTAGGGGTACATCCTACGAGCAGTACTTC. This sequence encodes CASSRGTSYEQYF.

The chain uses TRBV9 and TRBJ2-7; 10 bases line up with TRBD2. The CDR3 has 19 residues. Looked up from germline, CDR1 is SGDLS and CDR2 is YYNGEE. V was pared by 0 bases and J by 6 bases, with 18 bases of the junction left unmatched. The CDR3 DNA follows: TGTGCCAGCAGCGTAGGATGGATAGCGGGGGGAGTTATGGAGGGCGAGCAGTACGTC. It yields the protein CASSVGWIAGGVMEGEQYV.

The rearrangement uses TRBV7-3 and TRBJ2-5, with D perhaps TRBD2 (6 bases). The CDR3 is 13 residues long. V shed 5 bases and J shed 5 bases, with 12 bases lying between them. Per germline, CDR1 SGHTA and CDR2 FQGTGA. For the CDR3, the DNA is TGTGCCAGCAGCCGGGACTTGGGGGAGACCCAGTACTTC. Its translation: CASSRDLGETQYF.

The J gene is TRBJ1-5, the V gene TRBV6-4, with 7 bases lining up with TRBD1. Trimming took 4 bases from V and 5 from J; bases not matched to a gene: 8. The CDR3 sequence is 15 residues long. In germline, CDR1 is MRHNA, CDR2 SNTAGT. This chain's CDR3 is CASSVTAGTDQPQHF. The CDR3, as DNA: TGTGCCAGCAGTGTAACGGCGGGGACAGATCAGCCCCAGCATTTT.

This chain connects TRBV6-5 to TRBJ1-6, with D unresolved. From germline, CDR1 is MNHEY and CDR2 SVGAGI. Trimming shortened V by 0 bases and J by 5 bases, and 11 bases separated the two germline ends. This CDR3 region has 16 residues. The CDR3 region has the DNA TGTGCCAGCAGTTACTCGAACGTGGCAGATAATTCACCCCTCCACTTT. Encoded protein: CASSYSNVADNSPLHF.

This chain uses TRBV28 with TRBJ1-5, with 8 positions matching TRBD1. V lost 3 bases, J lost 6 bases, and 10 bases stayed unmatched. The CDR3 sequence is 16 residues long. CDR1 and CDR2 from the germline V gene are MDHEN and SYDVKM. CDR3 in DNA: TGTGCCAGCAGTTTTGGCGGCCAGGGGGCTGGTCAGCCCCAGCATTTT. Protein sequence: CASSFGGQGAGQPQHF.

The chain combines TRBV13 with TRBJ1-2; the D gene is possibly TRBD1 (5 bases). Per germline, CDR1 PRHDT and CDR2 FYEKMQ (reference sequence). The CDR3 covers 14 residues. V was pared by 1 base and J by 8 bases, with 14 bases between. The CDR3 DNA reads as TGTGCCAGCAGCTTAGTTAGTTCAGGGAAGGGCTACACCTTC. It is translated as CASSLVSSGKGYTF.

The CDR3 region is CASRAIAKNIQYF. The DNA of the CDR3 is TGTGCCAGCAGGGCCATAGCCAAAAACATTCAGTACTTC. The chain links TRBV2 to TRBJ2-4; D gene uncertain. Germline assignment: CDR1 SNHLY and CDR2 FYNNEI. V was cut by 6 bases and J by 0 bases, with 6 bases left in between. The CDR3 has 13 residues.

The CDR3 reads CASSLDPSGGYNEQFF. DNA of the CDR3: TGCGCCAGCAGCTTGGACCCCAGCGGGGGCTACAATGAGCAGTTCTTC. The chain recombines TRBV5-1 with TRBJ2-1, with TRBD2 identical over 8 bases. Trimming at V came to 0 bases and at J to 3 bases, leaving 5 bases not matched to a gene. CDR3 length: 16 residues. Per germline, CDR1 SGHRS and CDR2 YFSETQ.

The V gene is TRBV19, the J gene TRBJ1-3; D unclear. V was trimmed by 4 bases and J by 2 bases, leaving 12 bases between them. The V gene's germline CDR1 is LNHDA and CDR2 SQIVND (reference sequence). The CDR3 is 15 residues long. CDR3 residues: CASSTNVGAGNTIYF. The CDR3 DNA reads TGTGCCAGTAGTACCAATGTGGGAGCTGGAAACACCATATATTTT.